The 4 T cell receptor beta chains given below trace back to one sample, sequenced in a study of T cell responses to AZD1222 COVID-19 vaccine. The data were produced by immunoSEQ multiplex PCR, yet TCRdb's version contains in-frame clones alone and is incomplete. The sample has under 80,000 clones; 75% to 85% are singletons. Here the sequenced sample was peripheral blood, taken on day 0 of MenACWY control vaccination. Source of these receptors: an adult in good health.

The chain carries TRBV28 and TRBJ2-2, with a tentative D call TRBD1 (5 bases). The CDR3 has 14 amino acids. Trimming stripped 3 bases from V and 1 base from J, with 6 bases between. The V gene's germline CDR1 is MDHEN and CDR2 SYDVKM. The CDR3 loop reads CASSLTENTGELFF. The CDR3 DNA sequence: TGTGCCAGCAGTTTGACAGAGAACACCGGGGAGCTGTTTTTT.

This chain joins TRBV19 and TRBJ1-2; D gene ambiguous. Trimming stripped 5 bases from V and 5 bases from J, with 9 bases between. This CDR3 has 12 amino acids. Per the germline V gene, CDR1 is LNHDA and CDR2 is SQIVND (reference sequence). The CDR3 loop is CASSSGRYGYTF. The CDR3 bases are TGTGCCAGTAGTTCAGGACGTTATGGCTACACCTTC.

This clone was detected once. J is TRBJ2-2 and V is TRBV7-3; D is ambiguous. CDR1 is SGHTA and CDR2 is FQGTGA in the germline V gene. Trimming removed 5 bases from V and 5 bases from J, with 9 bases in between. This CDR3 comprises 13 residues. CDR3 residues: CASSRSGTGELFF. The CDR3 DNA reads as TGTGCCAGCAGCCGGTCTGGGACCGGGGAGCTGTTTTTT.

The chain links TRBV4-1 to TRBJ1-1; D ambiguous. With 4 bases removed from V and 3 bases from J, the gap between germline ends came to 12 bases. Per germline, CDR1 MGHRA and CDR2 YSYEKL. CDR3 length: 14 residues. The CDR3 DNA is TGCGCCAGCAGCCGCCCCGGACTGGACACTGAAGCTTTCTTT. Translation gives CASSRPGLDTEAFF.